This is a list of T cell receptor beta chains from one sample in a study of patients and donors after allogeneic stem cell transplantation. One entry per CDR3 protein, called by TCRdb with MiXCR from the RT-PCR reads. There are 900,000 to 1,000,000 distinct CDR3 sequences in the sample; roughly 17% occur only once, and around 6% lies in the top ten. Specimen: blood, either unsorted or a sorted T cell fraction (not recorded which). The origin of the receptors is a human donor who was either an allogeneic HSCT recipient or a stem cell or donor lymphocyte infusion donor (not recorded which). It is not recorded whose cells these are; they may come from a transplant donor. CDR3s include the opening cysteine and the closing phenylalanine or tryptophan. Each record gives: D gene, clone size, J gene, V gene, CDR3 DNA, CDR3 protein. D genes are given only for firm matches. Clone size is given for some rows only: seen once, a few or many times, or a class if the clone is expanded.

>-|-|TRBJ2-3|TRBV7-2
TGTGCCAGCAGCTCCCGACGGGACACAGATACGCAGTATTTT
CASSSRRDTDTQYF
>TRBD1|few|TRBJ1-2|TRBV9
TGTGCCAGCAGCGGGACAGGGGCTCACTACTATGGCTACACCTTC
CASSGTGAHYYGYTF
>TRBD2|-|TRBJ2-3|TRBV5-1
TGCGCCAGCAGCCCCATCGGGGGGGCAGATACGCAGTATTTT
CASSPIGGADTQYF
>-|few|TRBJ2-7|TRBV3-1
TGTGCCAGCAGCTCCCGGGACCTCAGGGACGAGCAGTACTTC
CASSSRDLRDEQYF
>-|few|TRBJ1-1|TRBV12-3/TRBV12-4
TGTGCCAGCAGCCTCCACCGACAGGCCACCACTGAAGCTTTCTTT
CASSLHRQATTEAFF
>-|few|TRBJ2-7|TRBV19
TGTGCCAGTAGTATGGGAAGGAACAGGGACTCCTACGAGCAGTACTTC
CASSMGRNRDSYEQYF
>-|-|TRBJ2-1|TRBV20-1
TGCAGTGCTAGAGCCTTCAATGAGCAGTTCTTC
CSARAFNEQFF
>-|many|TRBJ2-1|TRBV6-2/TRBV6-3
TGTGCCAGCAGCTCGGGGGTGAGCTCCTACAATGAGCAGTTCTTC
CASSSGVSSYNEQFF
>-|many|TRBJ2-7|TRBV12-3/TRBV12-4
TGTGCCAGCAGCCCCGACAGCTCCTACGAGCAGTACTTC
CASSPDSSYEQYF
>-|-|TRBJ2-1|TRBV7-9
TGTGCCAGCAGCCTAAACAGGCGCTTCTACAATGAGCAGTTCTTC
CASSLNRRFYNEQFF
>-|few|TRBJ1-6|TRBV14
TGTGCCAGCAGCCCCCGACTGACATCGCGGAGTTCACCCCTCCACTTT
CASSPRLTSRSSPLHF
>TRBD1|-|TRBJ2-1|TRBV25-1
TGTGCCAGCAGACCCACCGGGACAGCCTACAATGAGCAGTTCTTC
CASRPTGTAYNEQFF
>-|few|TRBJ1-1|TRBV27
TGTGCCAGCAGTTTATCGGAGGGGAACACTGAAGCTTTCTTT
CASSLSEGNTEAFF
>-|-|TRBJ1-1|TRBV5-6
TGTGCCAGCAGCTCGACGACGTGGGAGGTAGCTTTCTTT
CASSSTTWEVAFF
>-|few|TRBJ1-5|TRBV7-2
TGTGCCAGCAGCTTAGGCTGGGGGCGAATCCAGCCCCAGCATTTT
CASSLGWGRIQPQHF
>TRBD2|many|TRBJ2-3|TRBV7-9
TGCGCCAGCAGCCCCAGCGGGGCTAGCACAGATACGCAGTATTTT
CASSPSGASTDTQYF
>-|-|TRBJ1-1|TRBV25-1
TGTGCCAGCAGTGAGAACAGGCTGGGGATGAACACTGAAGCTTTCTTT
CASSENRLGMNTEAFF
>-|-|TRBJ1-2|TRBV3-1
TGTGCCAGCAGCCAAGGGGGTGTCGCCCAAAACATCTTC
CASSQGGVAQNIF
>TRBD2|-|TRBJ2-1|TRBV4-1
TGCGCCAGCAGCCAAGATCCGACTAGCGGGAGGCCACCTCAGTTTTACAATGAGCAGTTCTTC
CASSQDPTSGRPPQFYNEQFF
>TRBD2|-|TRBJ2-1|TRBV7-7
TGTGCCAGCAGCTTAGTAGGGACTAGCGGGATTGGCAATGAGCAGTTCTTC
CASSLVGTSGIGNEQFF
>-|-|TRBJ1-3|TRBV10-3
TGTGCCATCAGTGAGTTATTGGGAAACACCATATATTTT
CAISELLGNTIYF
>TRBD1|-|TRBJ2-4|TRBV4-2
TGTGCCAGCAGCCAAGATGGGACAGGGGAGAACATTCAGTACTTC
CASSQDGTGENIQYF
>-|few|TRBJ1-2|TRBV21-1
TGTGCCAGCAGCCTTTTCCGGGACGGCAACTATGGCTACACCTTC
CASSLFRDGNYGYTF
>-|-|TRBJ2-7|TRBV20-1
TGCAGTGCTAGAGATCTCAGGGGAACCCTTTCCTACGAGCAGTACTTC
CSARDLRGTLSYEQYF
>-|-|TRBJ1-3|TRBV6-1
TGTGGCGGGGCTACGGACGGAAGCTCTGGAAACACCATATATTTT
CGGATDGSSGNTIYF
>-|few|TRBJ1-4|TRBV24-1
TGTGCCACCAGTGATTTCGCCGAAAAACTGTTTTTT
CATSDFAEKLFF
>TRBD2|few|TRBJ2-5|TRBV4-3
TGCGCCAGCAGCCAAGAACGGGGGGTAAAGACCCAGTACTTC
CASSQERGVKTQYF
>TRBD1|-|TRBJ2-7|TRBV9
TGTGCCAGCAGCGTAGAAGGGGGCAAGTCCGAGCAGTACTTC
CASSVEGGKSEQYF
>-|-|TRBJ1-6|TRBV6-5
TGTGCCAGCAGTTACTCGGGAGGCAACGGATCACCCCTCCACTTT
CASSYSGGNGSPLHF
>TRBD2|-|TRBJ2-4|TRBV9
TGTGCCAGCAGCGTATCGTGCCGGGAGGAAAACATTCAGTACTTC
CASSVSCREENIQYF
>-|-|TRBJ2-6|TRBV7-8
TGTGCCAGCAGCTTGTTTAAGGGAACTCCGAGCTCTGGGGCCAACGTCCTGACTTTC
CASSLFKGTPSSGANVLTF
>TRBD2|few|TRBJ2-1|TRBV12-3/TRBV12-4
TGTGCCAGCAGTTTTGGACTAGCGGTCGAGCAGTTCTTC
CASSFGLAVEQFF
>-|many|TRBJ2-2|TRBV3-1
TGTGCCAGCAGCCCAGGGAACACCGGGGAGCTGTTTTTT
CASSPGNTGELFF
>TRBD1|few|TRBJ2-1|TRBV20-1
TGCAGTGCTATCTACGGGACAGGGGACGAGCAGTTCTTC
CSAIYGTGDEQFF
>-|-|TRBJ1-1|TRBV6-5
TGTGCCAGCAGTTACTCACCAGCCTACATGAACACTGAAGCTTTCTTT
CASSYSPAYMNTEAFF
>-|-|TRBJ1-4|TRBV14
TGTGCCAGCAGCCAGAGGACGACCCTTAATGAAAAACTGTTTTTT
CASSQRTTLNEKLFF
>-|few|TRBJ2-3|TRBV3-1
TGTGCCAGCAGCCAAGGTGTTCCAGATACGCAGTATTTT
CASSQGVPDTQYF
>-|-|TRBJ2-5|TRBV20-1
TGCAGTGCTAGTGAGGGGGAGACCCAGTACTTC
CSASEGETQYF
>-|many|TRBJ2-3|TRBV29-1
TGCAGCGTTACGGAAGCAGGGGTAACAGATACGCAGTATTTT
CSVTEAGVTDTQYF
>-|few|TRBJ2-6|TRBV29-1
TGCAGCGTCCTGACCGGCCGGGATGGGGCCAACGTCCTGACTTTC
CSVLTGRDGANVLTF
>-|many|TRBJ1-3|TRBV6-1
TGTGCCAGCAGTGTTCAGGGGACGGGAAACACCATATATTTT
CASSVQGTGNTIYF